The 15 T cell receptor beta chains in this list originate from one sample, sequenced in a study of cytomegalovirus exposure and HLA in healthy donors. The primer mix had 60 Vbeta and 13 Jbeta primers. TCRdb's table, derived via immunoSEQ multiplex PCR, lists solely in-frame clones and lacks some. The sample records some 180,000 clones, more than 75% being singletons. Source material: PBMCs. These TCRs come from a woman aged 25 to 45 in good health and CMV-seropositive.

The rearrangement joins TRBV30 to TRBJ2-5, with TRBD2 as a possible D gene (5 bases). CDR3 length: 12 amino acids. Germline V lookup: CDR1 GTSNPN, CDR2 SVGIG (reference sequence). V lost 1 base and J 6 bases, leaving 9 bases between the germline ends. The CDR3 bases are TGTGCCTGGAGTGATGGAGGAAAGACCCAGTACTTC. This codes for CAWSDGGKTQYF.

The rearrangement uses TRBV9 and TRBJ2-5; no clear D. The CDR3 has 14 residues. Germline V gene lookup returns CDR1 SGDLS and CDR2 YYNGEE. V lost 0 bases to trimming and J lost 0 bases, with 6 bases between them. The CDR3 sequence is CASSVGQYQETQYF. CDR3 DNA: TGTGCCAGCAGCGTAGGTCAGTACCAAGAGACCCAGTACTTC.

This chain connects TRBV18 to TRBJ2-7; 9 positions match TRBD2. Germline CDR1 KGHSH, CDR2 LQKENI. J was trimmed by 6 bases and V by 4 bases; bases with no gene match: 10. The CDR3 totals 15 residues. The CDR3 sequence is CASSLRRTSAGEQYF. DNA of the CDR3: TGTGCCAGCTCACTACGAAGGACTAGCGCGGGCGAGCAGTACTTC.

A single count supports this clone. Other DNA sequences in the same sample also yield this CDR3. In DNA form, the CDR3 reads TGTGCCAGCAGCCCCGGGAACTATGGCTACACCTTC. It yields the protein CASSPGNYGYTF. The chain links TRBV5-6 to TRBJ1-2; D remains ambiguous. In germline, CDR1 is SGHDT, CDR2 YYEEEE. The CDR3 has 12 amino acids. With 4 bases removed from V and 2 bases from J, the gap between germline ends came to 6 bases.

The chain links TRBV6-6 to TRBJ2-3, with a tentative D call TRBD1 (6 bases). Deletions cut 7 bases from V and 1 base from J, with 15 bases between. Germline-derived CDR1 and CDR2 are MNHNY and SVGAGI (reference sequence). This CDR3 has 15 residues. In nucleotides, the CDR3 is TGTGCCAGCATTTTCTGGCCAGGGGGCACAGATACGCAGTATTTT. Translation gives CASIFWPGGTDTQYF.

The chain recombines TRBV7-2 with TRBJ1-2; D remains ambiguous. Germline lookup yields CDR1 SGHTA and CDR2 FQGNSA. The CDR3 loop spans 15 amino acids. The V and J ends lost 5 bases and 4 bases respectively, with 17 bases between them. Written as DNA, the CDR3 is TGTGCCAGCAGCCCTGAGGTGGTCGGCGGCTATGGCTACACCTTC. Translating gives CASSPEVVGGYGYTF.

The chain joins TRBV4-1 to TRBJ1-6, with D perhaps TRBD1 (5 bases). This CDR3 is built from 16 residues. Trimming cost V 0 bases and J 7 bases, with 13 bases left between them. Germline V CDR1 and CDR2: MGHRA, YSYEKL. For the CDR3, the DNA is TGCGCCAGCAGCCAAGATATGCCAGGGCAAAATTCACCCCTCCACTTT. This translates into CASSQDMPGQNSPLHF.

The chain joins TRBV4-1 to TRBJ2-5, with 10 positions matching TRBD2. V was clipped by 1 base and J by 11 bases; unmatched bases: 10. CDR3 length equals 15 residues. Germline V gives CDR1 MGHRA, CDR2 YSYEKL. In DNA, the CDR3 is TGCGCCAGCAGCCAAGCTCCTAGCGGGGGTGTGAGTCAGTACTTC. It encodes CASSQAPSGGVSQYF.

This clone has just one count. V and J are TRBV7-2 and TRBJ2-3; D remains unclear. The length of the CDR3 is 12 residues. Trimming cost V 5 bases and J 0 bases, with 3 bases left between them. Germline assignment: CDR1 SGHTA and CDR2 FQGNSA. CDR3 sequence reads: CASSTSTDTQYF. In DNA form, the CDR3 reads TGTGCCAGCAGCACTAGCACAGATACGCAGTATTTT. The full variable domain, completed using reference TRBV7-2 and TRBJ2-3, is GAGVSQSPSNKVTEKGKDVELRCDPISGHTALYWYRQSLGQGLEFLIYFQGNSAPDKSGLPSDRFSAERTGGSVSTLTIQRTQQEDSAVYLCASSTSTDTQYFGPGTRLTVL.

This clone has a single count. The chain links TRBV28 to TRBJ1-2; D is unresolved. The V and J ends lost 6 bases and 5 bases respectively, with 16 bases between them. The CDR3 loop spans 14 amino acids. Per germline, CDR1 MDHEN and CDR2 SYDVKM. This CDR3 reads CASRVEGTGYGYTF. CDR3 sequence (DNA): TGTGCCAGCAGAGTCGAGGGAACCGGTTATGGCTACACCTTC.

The gene calls are TRBV5-1 and TRBJ1-6; D possibly corresponds to TRBD1 (5 bases). V lost 3 bases, J lost 1 base, and 14 bases lay in between. In germline, CDR1 is SGHRS, CDR2 YFSETQ. The CDR3 loop spans 17 amino acids. The CDR3 coding sequence is TGCGCCAGCAGCTCGATTGCGACAGATTCCTATAATTCACCCCTCCACTTT. Translating gives CASSSIATDSYNSPLHF.

CDR3 sequence (DNA): TGTGCCAGCAGTTTAGGGGGCTCCCCCCGGTACGAGCAGTACTTC. Its translation: CASSLGGSPRYEQYF. The chain is built from TRBV27 and TRBJ2-7; D is perhaps TRBD1 (6 bases). Germline-derived CDR1 and CDR2 are MNHEY and SMNVEV (reference sequence). This CDR3 contains 15 residues. V lost 2 bases and J 4 bases, leaving 15 bases between the germline ends.

The V and J genes are TRBV7-6 and TRBJ1-6; D gene unclear. The CDR3 length is 14 residues. The germline CDR1 and CDR2 sequences are SGHVS and FNYEAQ. V was shortened by 5 bases and J by 0 bases, with 5 bases between the two germline ends. The CDR3 is CASSLSSYNSPLHF. The CDR3 nucleotides are TGTGCCAGCAGCCTAAGCTCCTATAATTCACCCCTCCACTTT.

The chain combines TRBV5-4 with TRBJ2-2, with D perhaps TRBD1 (6 bases). V lost 2 bases and J lost 4, with 12 bases in between. Looked up from germline, CDR1 is SGHNT and CDR2 is YYREEE (reference sequence). The CDR3 has 15 residues. The CDR3 DNA reads TGTGCCAGCAGCTTAAGACAGGCGGGCACCGGGGAGCTGTTTTTT. This translates into CASSLRQAGTGELFF.

This clone was detected only a few times. This sequence joins TRBV6-5 and TRBJ1-2, with 11 nucleotides matching TRBD1. The CDR3 is 16 residues long. V trimming: 4 bases; J trimming: 5 bases; junction bases outside the gene matches: 9. Germline V gives CDR1 MNHEY, CDR2 SVGAGI. CDR3 nucleotide sequence: TGTGCCAGCAGTTTAAGGACAGGGGGCACCCTATATGGCTACACCTTC. Its translation is CASSLRTGGTLYGYTF.